This entry lists 8 T cell receptor beta chains sequenced from one sample in a study of blood T cells in healthy people across ages. The second PCR ran about 6 to 12 cycles with a sample-barcoded 5' primer and J-beta primers. TCRdb passed the 5' RACE reads through MiXCR, listing each CDR3 protein once. Seen here are 850,000 to 950,000 distinct CDR3 sequences, 25% to 30% observed once, and the top ten hold roughly a sixth. The specimen was blood. The receptors derive from an elderly woman in good health.

This chain joins TRBV7-9 and TRBJ2-1; D possibly corresponds to TRBD2 (6 bases). The CDR3 extends over 13 amino acids. Between the trimmed V and J ends, which lost 1 base and 9 bases, there was a span of 10 bases. The germline V gene has CDR1 SEHNR and CDR2 FQNEAQ (reference sequence). In nucleotides, the CDR3 is TGTGCCAGCAGCTTAGTGGCGGGATCTGAGCAGTTCTTC. As protein: CASSLVAGSEQFF.

This clonotype came up many times. V and J are TRBV2 and TRBJ1-5, with TRBD1 identical over 9 bases. The CDR3 length is 14 residues. Germline CDR1 reads SNHLY; CDR2 reads FYNNEI. Trimming took 8 bases from V and 7 from J; bases not matched to a gene: 9. CDR3 residues: CASRDREGGQPQHF. CDR3 bases: TGTGCCAGCCGGGACAGGGAAGGAGGACAGCCCCAGCATTTT.

The genes are TRBV11-2 and TRBJ1-5, with D perhaps TRBD1 (5 bases). V shed 1 base and J shed 6 bases, with 19 bases lying between them. Germline CDR1 reads SGHAT; CDR2 reads FQNNGV. The CDR3 is 17 amino acids. As DNA, the CDR3 is TGTGCCAGCAGCTTAGGGACGGGACGGGGTATTTCTCAGCCCCAGCATTTT. Its protein is CASSLGTGRGISQPQHF.

Many counts were recorded for this clonotype. The rearrangement uses TRBV7-2 and TRBJ1-6, with a weak D call TRBD1 (5 bases). Germline assignment: CDR1 SGHTA and CDR2 FQGNSA. The CDR3 is 15 residues long. Deletions cut 1 base from V and 6 bases from J, with 10 bases between. DNA for the CDR3: TGTGCCAGCAGCTTAGGTGACAGCCGTAATTCACCCCTCCACTTT. Translation: CASSLGDSRNSPLHF. The full variable domain, its missing parts supplied by reference TRBV7-2 and TRBJ1-6, is GAGVSQSPSNKVTEKGKDVELRCDPISGHTALYWYRQSLGQGLEFLIYFQGNSAPDKSGLPSDRFSAERTGGSVSTLTIQRTQQEDSAVYLCASSLGDSRNSPLHFGNGTRLTVT.

This chain links TRBV12-3 or TRBV12-4 with TRBJ1-5; possible D gene TRBD1, 6 bases. This CDR3 is built from 17 residues. V lost 6 bases, J lost 3 bases, and 21 bases lay in between. CDR3 protein: CASSYVSTGTFNQPQHF. CDR3 DNA sequence: TGTGCCAGCAGCTACGTATCGACAGGAACGTTCAATCAGCCCCAGCATTTT.

With regard to this clonotype: Since a much larger clone is just one base distant, this may be a read error. The V call is TRBV28, the J call TRBJ2-1; 7 nucleotides agree with TRBD2. V lost 6 bases to trimming and J lost 10 bases; unmatched junction nucleotides: 12. The germline CDR1 and CDR2 sequences are MDHEN and SYDVKM. The CDR3 length is 14 residues. CDR3 loop: CASRGGLVIGEQFF. The CDR3 DNA is TGTGCCAGCAGGGGAGGGCTAGTAATCGGCGAGCAGTTCTTC.

This clonotype was detected ten times or more. The genes are TRBV29-1 and TRBJ2-7; D might be TRBD1 (6 bases). CDR3 length: 12 amino acids. CDR1 is SQVTM, CDR2 ANQGSEA, per germline. V dropped 4 bases and J dropped 3 bases, with 10 bases sitting between them. For the CDR3, the DNA is TGCAGCGTTGGGACAGAGGGCTACGAGCAGTACTTC. Translated: CSVGTEGYEQYF.

This clonotype was seen many times. V is TRBV20-1 and J is TRBJ2-7; D is ambiguous. Germline lookup yields CDR1 DFQATT and CDR2 SNEGSKA (reference sequence). The CDR3 covers 12 residues. Between the trimmed V and J ends, which lost 2 bases and 3 bases, there was a span of 8 bases. The CDR3 DNA sequence: TGCAGTGCTAGAATCTCGGGCTACGAGCAGTACTTC. Translated: CSARISGYEQYF.